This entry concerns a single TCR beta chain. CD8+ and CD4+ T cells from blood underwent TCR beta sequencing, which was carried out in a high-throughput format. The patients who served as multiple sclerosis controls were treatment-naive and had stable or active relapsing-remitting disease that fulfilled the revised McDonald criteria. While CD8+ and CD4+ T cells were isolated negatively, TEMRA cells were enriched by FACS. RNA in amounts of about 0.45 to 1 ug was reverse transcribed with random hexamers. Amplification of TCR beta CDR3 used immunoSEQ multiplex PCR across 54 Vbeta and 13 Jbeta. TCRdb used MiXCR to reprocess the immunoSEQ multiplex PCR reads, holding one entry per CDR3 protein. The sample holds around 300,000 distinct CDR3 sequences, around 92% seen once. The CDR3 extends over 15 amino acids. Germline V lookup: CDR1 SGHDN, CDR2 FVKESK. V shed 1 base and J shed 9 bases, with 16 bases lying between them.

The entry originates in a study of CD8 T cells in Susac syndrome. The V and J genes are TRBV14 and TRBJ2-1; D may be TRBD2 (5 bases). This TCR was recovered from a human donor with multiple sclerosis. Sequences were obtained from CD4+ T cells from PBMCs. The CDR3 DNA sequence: TGTGCCAGCAGCCAAGTGAGGGCCGGTTCGGTTGAGCAGTTCTTC. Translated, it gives CASSQVRAGSVEQFF.